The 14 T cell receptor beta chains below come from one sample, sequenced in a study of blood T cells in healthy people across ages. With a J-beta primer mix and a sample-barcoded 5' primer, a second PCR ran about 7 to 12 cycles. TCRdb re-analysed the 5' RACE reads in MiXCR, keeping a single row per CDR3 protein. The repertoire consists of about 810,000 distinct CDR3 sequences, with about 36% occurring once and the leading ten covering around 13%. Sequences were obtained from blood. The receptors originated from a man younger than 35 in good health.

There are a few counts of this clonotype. The chain's CDR3 is CASSLLDSDYNEQYF. CDR3 in DNA: TGTGCCAGCAGTCTCCTAGATTCGGATTACAATGAGCAGTACTTC. V usage is TRBV27 and J usage is TRBJ2-7; no firm D call. Germline CDR1 is MNHEY and CDR2 is SMNVEV (reference sequence). The ends were cut back, 5 bases at V and 7 bases at J, with 21 bases in the middle. The length of the CDR3 is 15 residues.

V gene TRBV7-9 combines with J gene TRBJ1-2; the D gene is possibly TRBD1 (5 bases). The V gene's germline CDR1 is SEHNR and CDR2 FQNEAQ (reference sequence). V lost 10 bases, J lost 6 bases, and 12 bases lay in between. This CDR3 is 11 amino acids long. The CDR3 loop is CAMPQGNGYTF. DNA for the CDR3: TGTGCCATGCCTCAGGGAAATGGCTACACCTTC.

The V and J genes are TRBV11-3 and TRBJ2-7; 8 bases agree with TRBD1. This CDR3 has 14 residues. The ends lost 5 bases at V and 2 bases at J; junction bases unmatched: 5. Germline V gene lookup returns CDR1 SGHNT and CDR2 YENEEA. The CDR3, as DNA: TGTGCCAGCAGCGTTCAACAGGGGGCCTACGAGCAGTACTTC. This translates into CASSVQQGAYEQYF.

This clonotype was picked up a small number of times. The chain's CDR3 is CASSQLGLAGTSTDTQYF. CDR3 sequence (DNA): TGTGCCAGCAGCCAATTGGGACTAGCGGGGACTAGCACAGATACGCAGTATTTT. The chain is built from TRBV3-1 and TRBJ2-3; 13 bases map to TRBD2. The germline gives CDR1 LGHDT, CDR2 YNNKEL (reference sequence). This CDR3 contains 18 residues. V dropped 2 bases and J dropped 0; count of bases not matched to a gene: 5.

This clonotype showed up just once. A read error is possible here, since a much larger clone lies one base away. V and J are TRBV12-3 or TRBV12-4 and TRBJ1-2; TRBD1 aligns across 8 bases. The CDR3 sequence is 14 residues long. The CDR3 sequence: CAGSLGDRIYGYTF. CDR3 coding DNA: TGTGCCGGCAGTTTAGGGGACAGGATCTATGGCTACACCTTC.

In DNA form, the CDR3 reads TGCAGTGCTAGAGATGGGCGTGGTGCCTACGAGCAGTACTTC. Encoded protein: CSARDGRGAYEQYF. The chain recombines TRBV20-1 with TRBJ2-7; no firm D call. Germline-derived CDR1 and CDR2 are DFQATT and SNEGSKA (reference sequence). The CDR3 loop spans 14 amino acids. Trimming took off 0 bases at V and 2 bases at J, with 11 bases between the two ends.

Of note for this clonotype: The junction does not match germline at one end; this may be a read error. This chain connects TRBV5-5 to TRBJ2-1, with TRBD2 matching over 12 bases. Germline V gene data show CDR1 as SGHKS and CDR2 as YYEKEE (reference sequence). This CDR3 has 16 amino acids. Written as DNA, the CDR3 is TGTGCCAGCAGCCCACGGACTAGCGGGGCGTACAATGAGCGGTTCTTC. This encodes CASSPRTSGAYNERFF.

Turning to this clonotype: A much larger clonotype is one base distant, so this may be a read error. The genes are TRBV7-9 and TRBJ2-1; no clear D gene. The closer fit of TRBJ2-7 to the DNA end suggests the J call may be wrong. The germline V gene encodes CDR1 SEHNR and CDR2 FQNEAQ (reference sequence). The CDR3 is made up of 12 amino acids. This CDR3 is CASSSTANEQYF. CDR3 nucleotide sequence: TGTGCCAGCAGCAGCACAGCAAATGAGCAGTACTTC.

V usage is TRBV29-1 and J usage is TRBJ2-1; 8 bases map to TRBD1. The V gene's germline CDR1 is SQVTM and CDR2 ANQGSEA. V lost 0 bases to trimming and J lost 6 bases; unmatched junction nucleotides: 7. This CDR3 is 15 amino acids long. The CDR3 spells CSVEDRTGSGNEQFF. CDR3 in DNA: TGCAGCGTTGAAGATCGGACAGGGTCCGGCAATGAGCAGTTCTTC.

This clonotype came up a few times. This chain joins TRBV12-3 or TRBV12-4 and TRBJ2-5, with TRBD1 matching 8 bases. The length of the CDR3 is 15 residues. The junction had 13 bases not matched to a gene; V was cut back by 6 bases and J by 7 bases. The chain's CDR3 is CASSLTGATGRTQYF. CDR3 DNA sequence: TGTGCCAGCAGCCTGACAGGGGCCACGGGAAGGACCCAGTACTTC.

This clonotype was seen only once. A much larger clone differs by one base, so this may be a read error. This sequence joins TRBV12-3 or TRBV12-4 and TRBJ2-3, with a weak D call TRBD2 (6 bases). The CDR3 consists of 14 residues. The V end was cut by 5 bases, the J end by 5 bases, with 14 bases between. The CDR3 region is CASSKLVGGDTQYF. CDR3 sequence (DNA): TGTGCCAGCAGTAAACTAGTGGGGGGAGATACGCAGTATTTT.

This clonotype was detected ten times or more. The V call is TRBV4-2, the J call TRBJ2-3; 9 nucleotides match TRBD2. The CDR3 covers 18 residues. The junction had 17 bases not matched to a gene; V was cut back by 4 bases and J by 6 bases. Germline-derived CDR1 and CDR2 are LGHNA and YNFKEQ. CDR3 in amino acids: CASSPQAVGGGASDTQYF. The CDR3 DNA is TGTGCCAGCAGCCCCCAGGCAGTCGGCGGGGGGGCATCTGATACGCAGTATTTT.

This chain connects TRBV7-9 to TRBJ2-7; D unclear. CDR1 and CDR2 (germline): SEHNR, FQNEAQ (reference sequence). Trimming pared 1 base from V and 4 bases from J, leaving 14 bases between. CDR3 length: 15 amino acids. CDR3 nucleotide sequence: TGTGCCAGCAGCTTAGGGTCCGGCCTCTTGTACGAGCAGTACTTC. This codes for CASSLGSGLLYEQYF.

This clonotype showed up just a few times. The CDR3: CASSYSTVGGYNEQFF. The CDR3 DNA reads TGTGCCAGCAGTTACTCGACAGTGGGGGGTTACAATGAGCAGTTCTTC. V gene TRBV6-6 combines with J gene TRBJ2-1; D perhaps matches TRBD2 (6 bases). The CDR3 consists of 16 residues. Germline V gives CDR1 MNHNY, CDR2 SVGAGI (reference sequence). V gave up 0 bases and J gave up 4 bases, with 13 bases separating them.